This is a list of T cell receptor beta chains from one sample in a study of cytomegalovirus exposure and HLA in healthy donors. The assay was immunoSEQ multiplex PCR, and TCRdb's table has in-frame clones only and misses some. Of around 140,000 clones in the sample, approximately 78% were seen once. Specimen: PBMCs. The receptors were gathered from a woman aged 45-59 years in good health and CMV-seropositive. The CDR3 runs from the conserved cysteine through the conserved F or W. A D gene is named only where the DNA matches it firmly. Size tells how often a clone was seen (once, few, many) or the class of an expanded clone, and some rows leave it out.

TRBD1,.,TRBJ1-2,TRBV19,TGTGCCAGTAGTCCATCGCAATACAGGGGAGACGGCTACACCTTC,CASSPSQYRGDGYTF
TRBD1,.,TRBJ2-7,TRBV2,TGTGCCACCACAGGGGGGTTAGTCTACGAGCAGTACTTC,CATTGGLVYEQYF
.,.,TRBJ2-7,TRBV19,TGTGCCAGTAGTAACTATGAACCCTACGAGCAGTACTTC,CASSNYEPYEQYF
.,.,TRBJ2-4,TRBV30,TGTGCCTGGGTTACCCCGGGCCGTAGGGGAAACAGTCAGTACTTC,CAWVTPGRRGNSQYF
TRBD1,.,TRBJ2-1,TRBV2,TGTGCCAGCCGGGACAGGGTAGTTGAGCAGTTCTTC,CASRDRVVEQFF
.,.,TRBJ2-5,TRBV7-3,TGTGCCAGCAGCTTAACGCCCGGTCTAGCAGAGACCCAGTACTTC,CASSLTPGLAETQYF
TRBD1,.,TRBJ2-2,TRBV27,TGTGCCAGCAGTTTCCCAAGACAGGGGATCATCACCGGGGAGCTGTTTTTT,CASSFPRQGIITGELFF
.,few,TRBJ2-3,TRBV5-5,TGTGCCAGCAGCTTGGCTAGCGTAGATACGCAGTATTTT,CASSLASVDTQYF
.,.,TRBJ1-2,TRBV7-2,TGTGCCAGCAGCTCTACAGGGTTGGGGGACTATGGCTACACCTTC,CASSSTGLGDYGYTF
TRBD2,.,TRBJ2-7,TRBV15,TGTGCCACCAGACGCCTTCCCCGGGAGGCTCCCGACGAGCAGTACTTC,CATRRLPREAPDEQYF
TRBD1,.,TRBJ2-2,TRBV19,TGTGCCAGTAGTCCTTGGACAGGGGCGCGGACCGGGGAGCTGTTTTTT,CASSPWTGARTGELFF
TRBD1,.,TRBJ2-2,TRBV5-4,TGTGCCAGCAGCACAGGGGCCTTGGGGTCCGGGGAGCTGTTTTTT,CASSTGALGSGELFF
.,.,TRBJ2-3,TRBV6-6,TGTGCCAGCAGTTACCAGCGAAGGACAGATACGCAGTATTTT,CASSYQRRTDTQYF
.,.,TRBJ2-7,TRBV19,TGTGCCAGTAGTCTCGGACAGAACTACGAGCAGTACTTC,CASSLGQNYEQYF
TRBD1,.,TRBJ1-4,TRBV7-9,TGTTCCAGCAGTACGTGGGACAGCCCCTGGGACGAAAAACTGTTTTTT,CSSSTWDSPWDEKLFF
.,.,TRBJ2-7,TRBV9,TGTGCCAGCAGCCCAGGCTACGAGCAGTACTTC,CASSPGYEQYF
TRBD1,.,TRBJ1-2,TRBV29-1,TGCAGCGTCACGAGGCAGGGGGCCGATGGCTACACCTTC,CSVTRQGADGYTF
.,.,TRBJ1-2,TRBV6-6,TGTGCCAGCAGCTGGGAAGGAGGGGACTACACCTTC,CASSWEGGDYTF
.,.,TRBJ1-1,TRBV6-5,TGTGCCAGCAGTTACGCAAGGGGTGCTGAAGCTTTCTTT,CASSYARGAEAFF
.,.,TRBJ2-1,TRBV27,TGTGCCAGCAGTCCGATGACAGCTACTTCCTACAATGAGCAGTTCTTC,CASSPMTATSYNEQFF